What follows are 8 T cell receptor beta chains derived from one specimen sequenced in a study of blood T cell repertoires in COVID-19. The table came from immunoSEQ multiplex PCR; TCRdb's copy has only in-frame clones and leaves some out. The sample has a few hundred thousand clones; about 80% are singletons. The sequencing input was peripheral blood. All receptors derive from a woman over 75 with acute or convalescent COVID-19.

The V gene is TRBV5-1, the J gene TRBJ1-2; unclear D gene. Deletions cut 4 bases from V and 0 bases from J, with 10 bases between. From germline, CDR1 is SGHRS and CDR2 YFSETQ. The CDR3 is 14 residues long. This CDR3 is CASSPDGANYGYTF. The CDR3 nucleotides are TGCGCCAGCAGCCCGGACGGGGCTAACTATGGCTACACCTTC.

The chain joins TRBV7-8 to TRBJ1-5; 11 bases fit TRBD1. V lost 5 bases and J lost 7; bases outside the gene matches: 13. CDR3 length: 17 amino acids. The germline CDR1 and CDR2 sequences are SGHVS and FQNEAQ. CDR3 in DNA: TGTGCCAGCAGCCTCCACCGGGACAGGGGGAGAAGCCAGCCCCAGCATTTT. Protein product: CASSLHRDRGRSQPQHF.

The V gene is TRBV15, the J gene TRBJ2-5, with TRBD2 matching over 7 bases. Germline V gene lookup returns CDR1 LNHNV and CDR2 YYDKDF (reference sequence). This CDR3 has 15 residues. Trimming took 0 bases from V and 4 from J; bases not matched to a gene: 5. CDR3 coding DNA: TGTGCCACCAGCAGAGATCCCGGCGGGGGAGAGACCCAGTACTTC. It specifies CATSRDPGGGETQYF.

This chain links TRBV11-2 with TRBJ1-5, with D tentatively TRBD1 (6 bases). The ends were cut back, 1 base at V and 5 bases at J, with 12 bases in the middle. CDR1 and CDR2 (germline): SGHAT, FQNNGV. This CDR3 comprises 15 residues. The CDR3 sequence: CASSLVSGADQPQHF. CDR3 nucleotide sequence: TGTGCCAGCAGCTTAGTTTCAGGGGCGGATCAGCCCCAGCATTTT.

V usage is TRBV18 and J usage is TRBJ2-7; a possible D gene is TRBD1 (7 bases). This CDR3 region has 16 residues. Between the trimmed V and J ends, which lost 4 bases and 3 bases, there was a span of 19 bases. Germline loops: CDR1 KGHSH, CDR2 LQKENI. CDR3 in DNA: TGTGCCAGCTCACAAGACCACAGGGGAGGAGGCTACGAGCAGTACTTC. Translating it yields CASSQDHRGGGYEQYF.

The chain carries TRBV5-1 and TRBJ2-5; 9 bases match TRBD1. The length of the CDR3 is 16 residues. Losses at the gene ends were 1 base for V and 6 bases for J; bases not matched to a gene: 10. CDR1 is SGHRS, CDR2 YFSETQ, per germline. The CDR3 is CASSLRNTGGKQTQYF. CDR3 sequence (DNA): TGCGCCAGCAGCTTGAGGAATACAGGGGGCAAACAGACCCAGTACTTC. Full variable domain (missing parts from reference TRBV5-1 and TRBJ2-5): KAGVTQTPRYLIKTRGQQVTLSCSPISGHRSVSWYQQTPGQGLQFLFEYFSETQRNKGNFPGRFSGRQFSNSRSEMNVSTLELGDSALYLCASSLRNTGGKQTQYFGPGTRLLVL.

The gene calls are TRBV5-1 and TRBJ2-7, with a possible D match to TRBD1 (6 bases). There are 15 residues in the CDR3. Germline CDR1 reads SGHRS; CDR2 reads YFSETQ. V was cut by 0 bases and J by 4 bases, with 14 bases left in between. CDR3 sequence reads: CASSLEPDRSYEQYF. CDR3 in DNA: TGCGCCAGCAGCTTGGAACCGGACAGAAGTTACGAGCAGTACTTC.

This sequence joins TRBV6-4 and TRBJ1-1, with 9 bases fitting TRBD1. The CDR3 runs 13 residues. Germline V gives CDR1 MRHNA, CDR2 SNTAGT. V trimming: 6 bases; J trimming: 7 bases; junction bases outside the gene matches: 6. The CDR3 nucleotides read TGTGCCAGCAGCGAACAGGGGGCCGGTGAAGCTTTCTTT. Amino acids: CASSEQGAGEAFF.